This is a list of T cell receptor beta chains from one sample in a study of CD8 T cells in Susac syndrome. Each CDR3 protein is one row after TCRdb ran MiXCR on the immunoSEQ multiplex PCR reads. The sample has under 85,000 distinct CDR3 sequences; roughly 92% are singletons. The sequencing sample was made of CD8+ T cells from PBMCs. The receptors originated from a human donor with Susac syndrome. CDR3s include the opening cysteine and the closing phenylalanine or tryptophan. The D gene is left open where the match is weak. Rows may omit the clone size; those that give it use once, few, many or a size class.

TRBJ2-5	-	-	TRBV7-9	CASSPSTEQETQYF	TGTGCCAGCAGCCCCTCCACAGAGCAAGAGACCCAGTACTTC
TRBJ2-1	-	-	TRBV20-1	CSARKGLSSYNEQFF	TGCAGTGCTAGAAAGGGACTGAGTTCCTACAATGAGCAGTTCTTC
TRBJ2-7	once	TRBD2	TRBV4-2	CASSQDLQKRGYEQYF	TGTGCCAGCAGCCAAGATCTCCAAAAGCGGGGCTACGAGCAGTACTTC
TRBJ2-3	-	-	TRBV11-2	CASSRWDTQYF	TGTGCCAGCAGCCGATGGGATACGCAGTATTTT
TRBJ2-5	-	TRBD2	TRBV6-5	CASGLAETQETQYF	TGTGCCTCCGGACTAGCGGAGACTCAAGAGACCCAGTACTTC
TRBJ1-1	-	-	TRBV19	CASTMGGTEAFF	TGTGCCAGTACCATGGGAGGCACTGAAGCTTTCTTT
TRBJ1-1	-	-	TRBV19	CASSIGGYTEAFF	TGTGCCAGTAGTATCGGGGGGTACACTGAAGCTTTCTTT
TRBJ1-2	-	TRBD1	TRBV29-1	CSVETGVNGYTF	TGCAGCGTTGAGACAGGGGTGAATGGCTACACCTTC
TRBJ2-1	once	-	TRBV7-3	CASSTTRGEQFF	TGTGCCAGCAGCACCACTAGAGGTGAGCAGTTCTTC
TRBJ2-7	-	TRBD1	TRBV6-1	CASGDRRPYEQYF	TGTGCCAGCGGGGACAGGAGGCCCTACGAGCAGTACTTC
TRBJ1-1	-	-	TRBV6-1	CASSDLSAMNTEAFF	TGTGCCAGCAGTGACCTTTCGGCCATGAACACTGAAGCTTTCTTT
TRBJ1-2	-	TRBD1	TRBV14	CASSQESTGGGYGYTF	TGTGCCAGCAGCCAAGAATCGACAGGGGGAGGATATGGCTACACCTTC
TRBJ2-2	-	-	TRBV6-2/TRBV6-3	CASSYAGINTGELFF	TGTGCCAGCAGTTACGCGGGGATTAACACCGGGGAGCTGTTTTTT
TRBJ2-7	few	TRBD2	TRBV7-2	CASSPRGGRASYEQYF	TGTGCCAGCAGCCCCCGGGGCGGGAGGGCTTCCTACGAGCAGTACTTC
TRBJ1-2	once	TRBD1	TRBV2	CARGQDYGYTF	TGTGCCAGAGGACAGGACTATGGCTACACCTTC
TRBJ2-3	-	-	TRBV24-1	CATSGAGAGRDTQYF	TGTGCCACCAGTGGTGCAGGGGCAGGCAGGGATACGCAGTATTTT
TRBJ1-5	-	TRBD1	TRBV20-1	CSARDGTGNQPQHF	TGCAGTGCTAGGGACGGGACAGGCAATCAGCCCCAGCATTTT
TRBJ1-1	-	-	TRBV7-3	CASSLNPGLRDTEAFF	TGTGCCAGCAGCTTAAATCCGGGCCTGAGGGACACTGAAGCTTTCTTT
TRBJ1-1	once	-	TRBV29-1	CSVAQGRLEAFF	TGCAGCGTTGCACAGGGACGTCTTGAAGCTTTCTTT
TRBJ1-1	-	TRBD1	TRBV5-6	CASSRMGDRGMGTEAFF	TGTGCCAGCAGCCGGATGGGGGACAGGGGGATGGGCACTGAAGCTTTCTTT
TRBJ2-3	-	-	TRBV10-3	CAISESTSSTDTQYF	TGTGCCATCAGTGAGTCAACTAGCAGCACAGATACGCAGTATTTT
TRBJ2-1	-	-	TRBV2	CASSGQSSYNEQFF	TGTGCCAGCAGTGGACAGAGCTCCTACAATGAGCAGTTCTTC
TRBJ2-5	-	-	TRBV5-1	CATMTGRPRPQETQYF	TGCGCCACTATGACGGGAAGACCACGGCCCCAAGAGACCCAGTACTTC
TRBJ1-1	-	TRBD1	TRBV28	CASITRRQGFSFTEAFF	TGTGCCAGCATCACAAGGAGACAGGGGTTTTCCTTCACTGAAGCTTTCTTT
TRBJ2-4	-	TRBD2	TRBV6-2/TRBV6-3	CASSVGLAGAQYQYF	TGTGCCAGCAGTGTCGGACTAGCGGGGGCCCAGTATCAGTACTTC
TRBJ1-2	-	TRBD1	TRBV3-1	CASSQDLGDRGFGYGYTF	TGTGCCAGCAGCCAAGATCTCGGCGACAGGGGCTTCGGCTATGGCTACACCTTC
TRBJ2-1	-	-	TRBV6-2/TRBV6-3	CASSLPPGFSYNEQFF	TGTGCCAGCAGTTTACCTCCGGGGTTTTCCTACAATGAGCAGTTCTTC
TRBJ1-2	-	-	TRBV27	CASLNTVSVPPGYTF	TGTGCCAGCCTTAACACAGTCTCTGTTCCTCCGGGCTACACCTTC
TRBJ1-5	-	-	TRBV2	CASSGADYSNQPQHF	TGTGCCAGCAGTGGGGCAGATTATAGCAATCAGCCCCAGCATTTT